The 24 T cell receptor beta chains below all came from one sample that was sequenced in a study of T-cell reconstitution after alpha-beta-depleted transplantation in children (dated by TCRdb to 2016 to 2017). The meaning of the sample's treatment or condition label: allogeneic hematopoietic cell transplantation with graft depleted of TCRalphabeta T cells and CD19 B cells. The method behind the library was PCR. Sequencing took place on an Illumina HiSeq 2500. To normalize quantification of the TCRbeta repertoire, the TCR libraries were built with molecular barcoding that relied on unique molecular identifiers. TCRdb trimmed public reads at Q25 via fastp, called clones via MiXCR and kept in-frame beta chains. When rows share a CDR3 protein, they turn into one entry using the most common DNA and genes. The sample has roughly 420,000 distinct CDR3 sequences on record, 16% of them singletons. The top ten hold around 28% of the sample.

This specimen was PBMCs, mostly from graft donor cells, taken 360 days after TCRalphabeta/CD19-depleted stem cell transplant. The origin of the receptors is a boy under three years old who had a stem cell transplant for Wiskott-Aldrich syndrome, so the T cells may come from the graft donor.

This clonotype turned up a few times. J is TRBJ1-1 and V is TRBV7-9; 8 nucleotides align to TRBD1. CDR1 and CDR2 (germline): SEHNR, FQNEAQ (reference sequence). The CDR3 runs 14 residues. Trimming took 3 bases from V and 4 from J; bases not matched to a gene: 4. The CDR3 coding sequence is TGTGCCAGCAGCTTGATTACAGGGGGCACTGAAGCTTTCTTT. This encodes CASSLITGGTEAFF.

For this clonotype: The junction shows a germline mismatch at one end, possibly a read error. This chain connects TRBV5-6 to TRBJ2-1; 8 bases are shared with TRBD2. The CDR3 consists of 12 residues. Germline-derived CDR1 and CDR2 are SGHDT and YYEEEE. DNA of the CDR3: TGTGCCAGCAGCTTGGTAGCGGGACCCCAGGTCTTC. This sequence encodes CASSLVAGPQVF.

This clonotype appeared many times. The chain links TRBV29-1 to TRBJ2-1; D gene ambiguous. Germline values: CDR1 SQVTM, CDR2 ANQGSEA. V dropped 1 base and J dropped 0 bases, with 10 bases sitting between them. The CDR3 runs 15 residues. In nucleotides, the CDR3 is TGCAGCGTTGAAGGGACGGTGAGCTCCTACAATGAGCAGTTCTTC. It is translated as CSVEGTVSSYNEQFF.

The sample holds a few counts of this clonotype. This chain joins TRBV19 and TRBJ2-7; D remains unclear. Germline loops: CDR1 LNHDA, CDR2 SQIVND (reference sequence). V was trimmed by 8 bases and J by 5 bases, leaving 10 bases between them. The CDR3 length is 11 residues. Here the CDR3 DNA reads TGTGCCAGTGGGTCGCTCCACGAGCAGTACTTC. Translated: CASGSLHEQYF.

The gene calls are TRBV11-1 and TRBJ2-1, with TRBD1 identical over 7 bases. V was pared by 5 bases and J by 4 bases, with 20 bases of the junction left unmatched. The CDR3 runs to 19 residues. CDR1 and CDR2 from the germline V gene are SGHAT and FQDESV (reference sequence). This chain's CDR3 is CASSRTAKSSWDSYNEQFF. DNA for the CDR3: TGTGCCAGCAGCCGAACAGCTAAAAGTTCTTGGGACAGTTACAATGAGCAGTTCTTC.

V gene TRBV29-1 combines with J gene TRBJ1-1, with 8 bases fitting TRBD1. The ends lost 5 bases at V and 5 bases at J; junction bases unmatched: 10. CDR1 SQVTM and CDR2 ANQGSEA come from the germline V gene. The CDR3 is 14 residues long. CDR3 region: CSVSGRGRGTEAFF. CDR3 nucleotides: TGCAGCGTTTCGGGCAGGGGGCGGGGAACTGAAGCTTTCTTT.

The V gene is TRBV2, the J gene TRBJ2-7; D is unclear. The CDR3 is made up of 14 amino acids. The ends were cut back, 4 bases at V and 2 bases at J, with 12 bases in the middle. CDR1 and CDR2 from the germline V gene are SNHLY and FYNNEI. CDR3 DNA sequence: TGTGCCAGCAGTGTAGGAACGGGCCCCTACGAGCAGTACTTC. The encoded protein is CASSVGTGPYEQYF.

The J gene is TRBJ2-7, the V gene TRBV20-1; 13 positions agree with TRBD2. V was pared by 2 bases and J by 3 bases, with 1 base of the junction left unmatched. The length of the CDR3 is 14 residues. From germline, CDR1 is DFQATT and CDR2 SNEGSKA (reference sequence). The CDR3, as DNA: TGCAGTGCTAGACGGACTAGCGGGGGCTACGAGCAGTACTTC. It is translated as CSARRTSGGYEQYF.

This chain links TRBV12-3 or TRBV12-4 with TRBJ2-2, with 7 nucleotides matching TRBD2. With 5 bases clipped from V and 6 bases from J, the junction kept 9 bases outside the gene matches. The CDR3 runs 15 residues. The CDR3 loop is CASSPRIGGAGELFF. In DNA, the CDR3 is TGTGCCAGCAGTCCCCGAATTGGGGGGGCCGGGGAGCTGTTTTTT.

The rearrangement links TRBV10-2 to TRBJ2-7; D call uncertain. The germline V and J ends were trimmed by 5 bases and 4 bases, with 21 bases remaining between them. CDR1 is WSHSY, CDR2 SAAADI, per germline. This CDR3 has 16 residues. The CDR3 DNA reads as TGCGCCAGCAGTCATTCCCTCAGTACCCAGAGGTACGAGCAGTACTTC. It is translated as CASSHSLSTQRYEQYF.

This clonotype was observed a handful of times. V is TRBV12-3 or TRBV12-4 and J is TRBJ2-1; 10 bases match TRBD1. J lost 3 bases, V lost 7 bases, and 12 bases had no gene match. The CDR3 extends over 17 amino acids. The CDR3 DNA reads TGTGCCAGCATCCGACGTCCCGGGACAGGGGACTACAATGAGCAGTTCTTC. Amino acids: CASIRRPGTGDYNEQFF.

As concerns this clonotype: Mismatch with germline at one junction end may stem from a read error. As DNA, the CDR3 is TGCAGTGCTCCGCCAGGAGTCTTC. Amino acids: CSAPPGVF. The J gene is TRBJ2-1, the V gene TRBV20-1; D not certain. Germline V gene sequence: CDR1 DFQATT, CDR2 SNEGSKA (reference sequence). This CDR3 contains 8 residues.

This clonotype occurred a few times. J is TRBJ2-1 and V is TRBV25-1; D is ambiguous. Germline CDR1 and CDR2: MGHDK and SYGVNS. CDR3 length: 11 residues. Trimming shortened V by 3 bases and J by 8 bases, and 5 bases separated the two germline ends. This CDR3 reads CASSDHDEQFF. The CDR3 nucleotides read TGTGCCAGCAGTGATCACGATGAGCAGTTCTTC.

This clonotype has only a few counts. This chain connects TRBV4-1 to TRBJ2-2; TRBD1 or TRBD2 may be the D gene (5 bases each). Germline CDR1 and CDR2: MGHRA and YSYEKL. The CDR3 runs to 14 residues. Trimming removed 3 bases at V and 7 bases at J, with 12 bases between. The CDR3 protein is CASSHGAYGGELFF. CDR3 DNA: TGCGCCAGCAGCCACGGGGCCTACGGCGGGGAGCTGTTTTTT.

The V call is TRBV10-3, the J call TRBJ2-7; 8 bases map to TRBD1. J was trimmed by 4 bases and V by 11 bases; bases with no gene match: 13. The CDR3 covers 14 residues. Per germline, CDR1 ENHRY and CDR2 SYGVKD. CDR3 DNA sequence: TGTGCCCTCTCCGACAGGGGCCCGCCTTACGAGCAGTACTTC. It translates to CALSDRGPPYEQYF.

In its sample, this clonotype was seen a few times. The chain carries TRBV6-5 and TRBJ1-1, with 9 nucleotides matching TRBD1. The CDR3 is made up of 13 amino acids. CDR1 is MNHEY and CDR2 is SVGAGI in the germline V gene. V lost 8 bases and J lost 1; bases outside the gene matches: 2. CDR3 protein: CASGQGPNTEAFF. Written as DNA, the CDR3 is TGTGCCAGCGGACAGGGGCCGAACACTGAAGCTTTCTTT.

The chain couples TRBV5-1 to TRBJ2-7, with TRBD1 identical over 7 bases. V dropped 5 bases and J dropped 2; count of bases not matched to a gene: 4. Germline assignment: CDR1 SGHRS and CDR2 YFSETQ. The CDR3 is 13 amino acids. The CDR3 region has the DNA TGCGCCAGCAGGGGGACAGCCACCTACGAGCAGTACTTC. Protein sequence: CASRGTATYEQYF.

The sample holds a few counts of this clonotype. The V call is TRBV28, the J call TRBJ2-1, with D hard to call. With 3 bases removed from V and 5 bases from J, the gap between germline ends came to 8 bases. CDR3 length equals 13 residues. Per the germline V gene, CDR1 is MDHEN and CDR2 is SYDVKM. The CDR3 bases are TGTGCCAGCAGTTTCATCTGGGACAATGAGCAGTTCTTC. Protein sequence: CASSFIWDNEQFF. The full variable domain, with the rest looked up from reference TRBV28 and TRBJ2-1, is DVKVTQSSRYLVKRTGEKVFLECVQDMDHENMFWYRQDPGLGLRLIYFSYDVKMKEKGDIPEGYSVSREKKERFSLILESASTNQTSMYLCASSFIWDNEQFFGPGTRLTVL.

This clonotype appeared many times. The chain carries TRBV5-1 and TRBJ2-2; TRBD1 matches 7 bases. Germline V lookup: CDR1 SGHRS, CDR2 YFSETQ. V lost 7 bases and J lost 1; bases outside the gene matches: 4. The CDR3 runs 14 residues. This CDR3 reads CASGTGENTGELFF. CDR3 in DNA: TGCGCCAGCGGAACAGGGGAGAACACCGGGGAGCTGTTTTTT.

The rearrangement joins TRBV11-2 to TRBJ2-1; 13 bases fit TRBD2. CDR1 is SGHAT and CDR2 is FQNNGV in the germline V gene. This CDR3 contains 19 residues. Unmatched junction bases numbered 16, after V lost 5 bases and J lost 6 bases. The CDR3 bases are TGTGCCAGCAGCGATAGAGCGGGGGGACTAGCGGGAATCCTCAATGAGCAGTTCTTC. This translates into CASSDRAGGLAGILNEQFF. Drawing the rest from reference TRBV11-2 and TRBJ2-1, the complete variable domain is EAGVAQSPRYKIIEKRQSVAFWCNPISGHATLYWYQQILGQGPKLLIQFQNNGVVDDSQLPKDRFSAERLKGVDSTLKIQPAKLEDSAVYLCASSDRAGGLAGILNEQFFGPGTRLTVL.

In this sample, this clonotype turned up a few times. This rearrangement joins TRBV5-6 to TRBJ2-7; tentatively, D is TRBD1 or TRBD2 (5 bases each). V lost 4 bases and J 5 bases, leaving 19 bases between the germline ends. The CDR3 covers 15 residues. Germline V gene data show CDR1 as SGHDT and CDR2 as YYEEEE. DNA for the CDR3: TGTGCCAGCAGCCGATCGAGGGCGAGGGGAGACGAGCAGTACTTC. Amino acids: CASSRSRARGDEQYF.

This clonotype was seen only a few times. The CDR3 is CASSGRGWAYEQYF. The CDR3 DNA sequence: TGTGCCAGCAGTGGGCGGGGCTGGGCCTACGAGCAGTACTTC. This chain joins TRBV25-1 and TRBJ2-7, with D tentatively TRBD2 (6 bases). Germline V gene sequence: CDR1 MGHDK, CDR2 SYGVNS. V was shortened by 4 bases and J by 2 bases, with 12 bases between the two germline ends. The CDR3 spans 14 residues.

This clonotype was found many times. V is TRBV12-3 or TRBV12-4 and J is TRBJ2-2; possible D gene TRBD1, 6 bases. The V end was cut by 6 bases, the J end by 7 bases, with 9 bases between. CDR3 length equals 12 residues. The CDR3 bases are TGTGCCAGCAGGCAGACAGGCGGGGAGCTGTTTTTT. It specifies CASRQTGGELFF.

The V and J genes are TRBV12-3 or TRBV12-4 and TRBJ2-2; D possibly uses TRBD1 or TRBD2 (5 bases each). V was cut by 5 bases and J by 1 base, with 14 bases left in between. The CDR3 is 16 residues long. The CDR3 nucleotides are TGTGCCAGCAGTCCGAGGGGACCCCGGAACACCGGGGAGCTGTTTTTT. Residues: CASSPRGPRNTGELFF.